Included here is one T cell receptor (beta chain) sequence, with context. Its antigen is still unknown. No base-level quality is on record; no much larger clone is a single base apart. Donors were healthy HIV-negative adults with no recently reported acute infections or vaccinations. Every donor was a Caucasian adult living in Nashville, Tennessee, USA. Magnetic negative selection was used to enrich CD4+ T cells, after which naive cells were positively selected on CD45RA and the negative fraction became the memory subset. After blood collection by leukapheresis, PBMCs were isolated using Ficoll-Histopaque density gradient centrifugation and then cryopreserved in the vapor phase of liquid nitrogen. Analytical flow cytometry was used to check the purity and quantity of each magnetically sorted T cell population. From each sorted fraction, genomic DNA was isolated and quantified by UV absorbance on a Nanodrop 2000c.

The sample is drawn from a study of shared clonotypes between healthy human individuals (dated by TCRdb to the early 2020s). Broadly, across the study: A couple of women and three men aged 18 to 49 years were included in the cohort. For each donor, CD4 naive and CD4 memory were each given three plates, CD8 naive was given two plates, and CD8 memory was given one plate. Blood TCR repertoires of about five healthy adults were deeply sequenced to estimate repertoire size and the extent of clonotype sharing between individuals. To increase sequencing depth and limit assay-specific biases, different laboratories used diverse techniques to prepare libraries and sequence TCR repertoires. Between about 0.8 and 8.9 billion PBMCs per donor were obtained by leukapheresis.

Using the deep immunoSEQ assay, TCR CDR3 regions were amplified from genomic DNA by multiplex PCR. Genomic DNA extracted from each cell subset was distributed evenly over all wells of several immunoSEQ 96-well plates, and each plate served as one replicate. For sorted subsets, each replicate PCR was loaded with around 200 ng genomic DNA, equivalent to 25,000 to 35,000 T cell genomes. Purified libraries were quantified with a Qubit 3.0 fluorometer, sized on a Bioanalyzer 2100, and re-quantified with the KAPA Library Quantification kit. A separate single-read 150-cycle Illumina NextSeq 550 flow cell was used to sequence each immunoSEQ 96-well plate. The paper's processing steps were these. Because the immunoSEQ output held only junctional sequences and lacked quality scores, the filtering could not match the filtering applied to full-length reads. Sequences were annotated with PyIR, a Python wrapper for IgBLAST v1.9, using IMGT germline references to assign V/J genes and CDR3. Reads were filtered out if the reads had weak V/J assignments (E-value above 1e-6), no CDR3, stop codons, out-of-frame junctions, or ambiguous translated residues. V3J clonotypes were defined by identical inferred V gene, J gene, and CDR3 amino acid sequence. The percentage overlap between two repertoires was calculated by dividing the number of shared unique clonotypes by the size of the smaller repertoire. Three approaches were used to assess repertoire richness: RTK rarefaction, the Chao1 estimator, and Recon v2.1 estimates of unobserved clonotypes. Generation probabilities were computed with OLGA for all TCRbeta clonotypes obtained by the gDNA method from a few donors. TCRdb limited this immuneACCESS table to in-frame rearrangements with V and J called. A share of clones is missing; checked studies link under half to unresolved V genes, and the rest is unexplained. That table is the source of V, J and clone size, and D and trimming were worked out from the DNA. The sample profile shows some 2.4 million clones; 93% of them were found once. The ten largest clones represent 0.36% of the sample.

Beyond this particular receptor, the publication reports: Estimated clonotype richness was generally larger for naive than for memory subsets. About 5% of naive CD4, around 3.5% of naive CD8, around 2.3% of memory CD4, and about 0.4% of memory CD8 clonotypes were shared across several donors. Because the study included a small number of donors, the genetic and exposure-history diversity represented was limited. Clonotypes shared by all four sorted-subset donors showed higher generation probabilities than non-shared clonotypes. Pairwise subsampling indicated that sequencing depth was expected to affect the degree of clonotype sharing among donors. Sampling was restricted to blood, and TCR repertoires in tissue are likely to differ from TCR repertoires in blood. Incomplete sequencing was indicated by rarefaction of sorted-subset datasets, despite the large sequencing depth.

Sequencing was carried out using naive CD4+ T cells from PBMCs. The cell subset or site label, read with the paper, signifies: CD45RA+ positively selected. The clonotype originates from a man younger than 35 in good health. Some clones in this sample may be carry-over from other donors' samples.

The DNA sequence is as follows: TGTGCCAGCAGCGTAGATGGGAGACTAGCGGGAGAACCCTACAATGAGCAGTTCTTC. This yields the protein CASSVDGRLAGEPYNEQFF. The rearrangement joined TRBV9 to TRBJ2-1; TRBD2 aligns with 12 central bases. The germline V gene gives CDR1 as SGDLS and CDR2 as YYNGEE. V is trimmed back by 0 bases and J by 2 bases, and the junction contains 9 bases that no gene match accounts for. From cysteine to phenylalanine, the CDR3 is 19 amino acids long. Only CDR3 DNA remains: 57 bases, in frame from the first base. With the rest looked up from the reference TRBV9 and TRBJ2-1 genes rather than sequenced, the full variable domain is DSGVTQTPKHLITATGQRVTLRCSPRSGDLSVYWYQQSLDQGLQFLIQYYNGEERAKGNILERFSAQQFPDLHSELNLSSLELGDSALYFCASSVDGRLAGEPYNEQFFGPGTRLTVL.